Following are 32 T cell receptor beta chains from one sample sequenced in a study of shared clonotypes between healthy human individuals. Profiling relied on immunoSEQ multiplex PCR, and the TCRdb table lists in-frame clones only, not all of them. The sample carries over a million clones, about 84% recorded once. The sequencing sample was made of memory CD4+ T cells from PBMCs. The sample's subset: CD45RA-negative fraction. These receptors all stem from a man younger than 35 in good health. Some clones in this sample may be carry-over from other donors' samples.

This clone appeared once. The chain links TRBV19 to TRBJ1-2; D is perhaps TRBD1 (5 bases). The germline V and J ends were trimmed by 5 bases and 4 bases, with 14 bases remaining between them. This CDR3 is 14 amino acids long. Germline V gives CDR1 LNHDA, CDR2 SQIVND (reference sequence). The CDR3 region is CASSEGNQGYGYTF. In DNA, the CDR3 is TGTGCCAGTAGTGAGGGGAACCAGGGCTATGGCTACACCTTC.

This clone was detected only a few times. The V call is TRBV9, the J call TRBJ2-5; D is unresolved. Germline values: CDR1 SGDLS, CDR2 YYNGEE. The CDR3 totals 14 residues. V was pared by 3 bases and J by 0 bases, with 9 bases between. The CDR3, as DNA: TGTGCCAGCAGCGCCCGCTTAAACCAAGAGACCCAGTACTTC. It codes for CASSARLNQETQYF. Together with reference TRBV9 and TRBJ2-5, the CDR3 gives the full variable domain: DSGVTQTPKHLITATGQRVTLRCSPRSGDLSVYWYQQSLDQGLQFLIQYYNGEERAKGNILERFSAQQFPDLHSELNLSSLELGDSALYFCASSARLNQETQYFGPGTRLLVL.

This chain uses TRBV28 with TRBJ1-1; TRBD1 matches at 7 bases. The CDR3 spans 12 residues. Germline V gives CDR1 MDHEN, CDR2 SYDVKM. V lost 10 bases and J lost 10; bases outside the gene matches: 12. CDR3 DNA: TGTGCCACCTCAGAAACAGGGGATGGAGCTTTCTTT. Its translation: CATSETGDGAFF.

The chain recombines TRBV28 with TRBJ2-4; 9 nucleotides align to TRBD2. Germline CDR1 MDHEN, CDR2 SYDVKM. There are 15 residues in the CDR3. Trimming removed 5 bases from V and 4 bases from J; junction bases left unmatched: 6. The DNA for the CDR3 is TGTGCCAGCAGTGGCCCGACTAGCGGAAAAAACATTCAGTACTTC. Protein product: CASSGPTSGKNIQYF.

The CDR3 loop is CASSREGGQAGEKLFF. The CDR3 nucleotides read TGCGCCAGCAGCCGTGAAGGGGGACAAGCCGGAGAAAAACTGTTTTTT. The chain uses TRBV4-1 and TRBJ1-4, with D maybe TRBD1 (6 bases). The CDR3 length is 16 residues. The ends were cut back, 4 bases at V and 8 bases at J, with 20 bases in the middle. From germline, CDR1 is MGHRA and CDR2 YSYEKL.

This chain links TRBV29-1 with TRBJ1-2; 7 nucleotides align to TRBD1. The ends lost 7 bases at V and 5 bases at J; junction bases unmatched: 10. Germline V gives CDR1 SQVTM, CDR2 ANQGSEA. The CDR3 length is 13 residues. The CDR3 DNA reads TGCAGCGCCCGGGACAGCTTACCTTATGGCTACACCTTC. Translating it yields CSARDSLPYGYTF. The whole variable domain, remainder taken from reference TRBV29-1 and TRBJ1-2, is SAVISQKPSRDICQRGTSLTIQCQVDSQVTMMFWYRQQPGQSLTLIATANQGSEATYESGFVIDKFPISRPNLTFSTLTVSNMSPEDSSIYLCSARDSLPYGYTFGSGTRLTVV.

This clone was detected only a few times. The V gene is TRBV2, the J gene TRBJ2-7; 9 nucleotides align to TRBD2. Per germline, CDR1 SNHLY and CDR2 FYNNEI. J gave up 4 bases and V 2 bases, and 0 bases lay outside the gene matches. The length of the CDR3 is 13 residues. This CDR3 reads CASSESGRYEQYF. CDR3 in DNA: TGTGCCAGCAGTGAAAGCGGGAGGTACGAGCAGTACTTC.

V and J are TRBV28 and TRBJ1-1, with a weak D call TRBD1 (6 bases). Germline assignment: CDR1 MDHEN and CDR2 SYDVKM. Trimming removed 1 base from V and 6 bases from J, with 12 bases in between. The CDR3 contains 14 residues. The CDR3 region has the DNA TGTGCCAGCAGTTTATTGGGGGGCCGCGCTGAAGCTTTCTTT. It is translated as CASSLLGGRAEAFF.

This chain links TRBV7-2 with TRBJ2-5; D is possibly TRBD1 or TRBD2 (6 bases each). Germline V gives CDR1 SGHTA, CDR2 FQGNSA. This CDR3 contains 14 residues. Deletions cut 0 bases from V and 5 bases from J, with 10 bases between. The CDR3 nucleotides are TGTGCCAGCAGCTTAGCGGGGGCGGGGGAGACCCAGTACTTC. The encoded protein is CASSLAGAGETQYF.

The rearrangement joins TRBV6-5 to TRBJ1-5; D is perhaps TRBD1 (5 bases). The CDR3 extends over 13 amino acids. The germline CDR1 and CDR2 sequences are MNHEY and SVGAGI. Trimming took 8 bases from V and 6 from J, leaving 14 bases between them. In DNA form, the CDR3 reads TGTGCCAGCGGGGACGGGGCCATTCAGCCCCAGCATTTT. Protein: CASGDGAIQPQHF.

This clone was observed at least ten times. The DNA of the CDR3 is TGTGCCAGCAGCCCCACCGGACAGGGTCCCACTGAAGCTTTCTTT. Protein sequence: CASSPTGQGPTEAFF. The rearrangement uses TRBV28 and TRBJ1-1, with 8 bases that match TRBD1. V shed 6 bases and J 4 bases; nucleotides not matched to a gene: 10. The germline CDR1 and CDR2 sequences are MDHEN and SYDVKM. The length of the CDR3 is 15 residues.

The V and J genes are TRBV7-9 and TRBJ2-7, with 8 bases lining up with TRBD2. The CDR3 totals 18 residues. V was pared by 2 bases and J by 2 bases, with 14 bases of the junction left unmatched. Germline V CDR1 and CDR2: SEHNR, FQNEAQ (reference sequence). The CDR3 spells CASSLTGPNSGITYEQYF. The CDR3 DNA reads TGTGCCAGCAGCTTAACGGGTCCGAATAGCGGGATCACCTACGAGCAGTACTTC.

This chain uses TRBV14 with TRBJ1-2; no clear D gene. CDR1 is SGHDN, CDR2 FVKESK, per germline. Deletions cut 1 base from V and 3 bases from J, with 6 bases between. The CDR3 is 13 residues long. CDR3 loop: CASSQAGHYGYTF. CDR3 bases: TGTGCCAGCAGCCAAGCAGGCCACTATGGCTACACCTTC.

This clone showed up just once. The CDR3: CASSFGSGRPETQYF. The CDR3 DNA is TGTGCCAGCAGCTTCGGCAGCGGGAGACCAGAGACCCAGTACTTC. This chain joins TRBV7-2 and TRBJ2-5, with 8 bases that match TRBD2. J was trimmed by 4 bases and V by 3 bases; bases with no gene match: 7. The germline V gene encodes CDR1 SGHTA and CDR2 FQGNSA. The CDR3 covers 15 residues.

V and J are TRBV5-1 and TRBJ2-2; 8 bases agree with TRBD2. Germline CDR1 is SGHRS and CDR2 is YFSETQ. After removal of 6 bases from V and 1 base from J, the junction contained 2 bases not matched to a gene. The CDR3 runs to 14 residues. CDR3 in amino acids: CASKGLENTGELFF. In nucleotides, the CDR3 is TGCGCCAGCAAGGGACTAGAGAACACCGGGGAGCTGTTTTTT.

This sequence joins TRBV9 and TRBJ1-1; D is unclear. Between the trimmed V and J ends, which lost 3 bases and 5 bases, there was a span of 11 bases. Germline assignment: CDR1 SGDLS and CDR2 YYNGEE. This CDR3 has 13 amino acids. In nucleotides, the CDR3 is TGTGCCAGCAGCGGCTCCCGAGGTACTGAAGCTTTCTTT. Amino acid sequence: CASSGSRGTEAFF. Based on the CDR3 plus reference TRBV9 and TRBJ1-1, the full variable domain is DSGVTQTPKHLITATGQRVTLRCSPRSGDLSVYWYQQSLDQGLQFLIQYYNGEERAKGNILERFSAQQFPDLHSELNLSSLELGDSALYFCASSGSRGTEAFFGQGTRLTVV.

This clone came up once. The CDR3 DNA reads as TGTGCCAGCAGCCGTAGCCGGCTAGCGGGGGGGGGCGACACCCAGTACTTC. The encoded protein is CASSRSRLAGGGDTQYF. The chain recombines TRBV9 with TRBJ2-5, with 12 bases fitting TRBD2. V trimming: 4 bases; J trimming: 8 bases; junction bases outside the gene matches: 15. This CDR3 has 17 amino acids. Germline V gene sequence: CDR1 SGDLS, CDR2 YYNGEE.

This clone was observed a few times. This clone may be a read error of a much larger clone one base away. Other DNA sequences from this sample encode an identical CDR3 as well. The chain carries TRBV6-1 and TRBJ1-5, with D hard to call. With 2 bases removed from V and 3 bases from J, the gap between germline ends came to 8 bases. CDR3 length: 14 amino acids. Looked up from germline, CDR1 is MNHNS and CDR2 is SASEGT. CDR3 in amino acids: CASSETNFNQPQHF. The CDR3 coding sequence is TGTGCCAGCAGTGAAACGAACTTCAATCAGCCCCAGCATTTT.

The rearrangement joins TRBV5-6 to TRBJ2-3, with 7 bases lining up with TRBD2. CDR1 is SGHDT and CDR2 is YYEEEE in the germline V gene. Trimming took 4 bases from V and 3 from J; bases not matched to a gene: 14. The CDR3 is 17 residues long. For the CDR3, the DNA is TGTGCCAGCAGCCCGTCTTTCAGGGCCGGGAGGACAGATACGCAGTATTTT. Its protein product is CASSPSFRAGRTDTQYF.

The chain links TRBV18 to TRBJ2-6; 7 bases match TRBD1. The CDR3 has 15 residues. The germline gives CDR1 KGHSH, CDR2 LQKENI. V shed 4 bases and J 2 bases; nucleotides not matched to a gene: 2. CDR3: CASSLDRAGANVLTF. DNA of the CDR3: TGTGCCAGCTCACTAGACAGGGCTGGGGCCAACGTCCTGACTTTC.

This clone was seen only once. The chain is built from TRBV18 and TRBJ1-1; D unresolved. This CDR3 spans 14 amino acids. CDR1 and CDR2 (germline): KGHSH, LQKENI. V dropped 2 bases and J dropped 5 bases, with 12 bases sitting between them. The CDR3 sequence is CASSPTHLETEAFF. For the CDR3, the DNA is TGTGCCAGCTCACCAACACATCTCGAGACTGAAGCTTTCTTT.

The CDR3 reads CASSLTAVGTGELFF. The DNA of the CDR3 is TGTGCCAGCAGCTTAACAGCTGTGGGCACCGGGGAGCTGTTTTTT. The chain combines TRBV7-2 with TRBJ2-2; D not certain. V was cut by 2 bases and J by 4 bases, with 11 bases left in between. CDR1 is SGHTA, CDR2 FQGNSA, per germline. There are 15 residues in the CDR3.

The chain joins TRBV5-8 to TRBJ1-5, with D possibly matching TRBD1 (6 bases). V gave up 4 bases and J gave up 2 bases, with 10 bases separating them. This CDR3 region has 14 residues. The germline gives CDR1 SGHTS, CDR2 YDEGEE. CDR3 region: CASSPDSGNQPQHF. CDR3 DNA: TGTGCCAGCAGCCCGGACAGCGGCAATCAGCCCCAGCATTTT.

There are many counts of this clone. The chain couples TRBV28 to TRBJ1-3; a possible D gene is TRBD1 (5 bases). The germline V gene has CDR1 MDHEN and CDR2 SYDVKM. Trimming removed 11 bases from V and 4 bases from J, with 9 bases in between. The CDR3 totals 11 residues. The CDR3 nucleotides are TGTGCCGGGGGTTCGGGAAACACCATATATTTT. It is translated as CAGGSGNTIYF.

The chain joins TRBV5-1 to TRBJ1-5; TRBD1 aligns across 9 bases. The junction had 4 bases not matched to a gene; V was cut back by 0 bases and J by 6 bases. CDR1 SGHRS and CDR2 YFSETQ come from the germline V gene. This CDR3 is built from 15 residues. CDR3 loop: CASSLGDRDGQPQHF. CDR3 coding DNA: TGCGCCAGCAGCTTGGGGGACAGGGACGGTCAGCCCCAGCATTTT.

CDR3 sequence: CAIAEWGANTEAFF. The CDR3 coding sequence is TGTGCCATCGCCGAGTGGGGGGCGAACACTGAAGCTTTCTTT. This sequence joins TRBV10-3 and TRBJ1-1; the D gene is possibly TRBD1 (6 bases). CDR3 length: 14 amino acids. V lost 8 bases to trimming and J lost 1 base, with 14 bases between them. Germline CDR1 reads ENHRY; CDR2 reads SYGVKD.

This clone has only a few counts. The rearrangement joins TRBV4-1 to TRBJ1-1; unclear D gene. V shed 4 bases and J shed 1 base, with 13 bases lying between them. The germline gives CDR1 MGHRA, CDR2 YSYEKL. This CDR3 is built from 15 residues. CDR3 in amino acids: CASSLRSTGNTEAFF. The CDR3 DNA reads as TGCGCCAGCAGCCTAAGGAGTACGGGGAACACTGAAGCTTTCTTT.

This clone has a handful of counts. This sequence joins TRBV27 and TRBJ1-2, with a weak D call TRBD1 (5 bases). Germline V lookup: CDR1 MNHEY, CDR2 SMNVEV (reference sequence). The CDR3 consists of 16 residues. The V end lost 4 bases, the J end lost 0 bases, and 15 bases lay between the germline ends. The CDR3 region has the DNA TGTGCCAGCAGTTCAAGCGGCAGGGCCGCTAACTATGGCTACACCTTC. It encodes CASSSSGRAANYGYTF.

This clone was seen only once. The rearrangement links TRBV11-3 to TRBJ2-7, with D tentatively TRBD2 (6 bases). The germline V and J ends were trimmed by 4 bases and 7 bases, with 17 bases remaining between them. Germline V gene lookup returns CDR1 SGHNT and CDR2 YENEEA. The CDR3 is 14 amino acids. The CDR3, as DNA: TGTGCCAGCAGCTCAACGACTAGAGTTTGGGAGCAGTACTTC. Translating gives CASSSTTRVWEQYF. Based on the CDR3 plus reference TRBV11-3 and TRBJ2-7, the full variable domain is EAGVVQSPRYKIIEKKQPVAFWCNPISGHNTLYWYLQNLGQGPELLIRYENEEAVDDSQLPKDRFSAERLKGVDSTLKIQPAELGDSAVYLCASSSTTRVWEQYFGPGTRLTVT.

This clone came up a few times. The V and J genes are TRBV5-1 and TRBJ1-1; maybe TRBD1 (5 bases). V dropped 0 bases and J dropped 3 bases, with 9 bases sitting between them. The CDR3 sequence is 14 residues long. Germline V gene lookup returns CDR1 SGHRS and CDR2 YFSETQ. The CDR3 DNA sequence: TGCGCCAGCAGCTTGGTTCCGGGACACACTGAAGCTTTCTTT. It translates to CASSLVPGHTEAFF.

The chain links TRBV19 to TRBJ2-6, with 9 bases aligning to TRBD1. CDR3 size: 18 residues. V gave up 5 bases and J gave up 0 bases; unmatched junction bases: 8. Germline loops: CDR1 LNHDA, CDR2 SQIVND (reference sequence). The CDR3 DNA reads TGTGCCAGTAGTCTAGGGGGACAGGGTTTCTCTGGGGCCAACGTCCTGACTTTC. It is translated as CASSLGGQGFSGANVLTF.

J is TRBJ1-5 and V is TRBV27; 7 bases are shared with TRBD1. J gave up 6 bases and V 3 bases, and 8 bases lay outside the gene matches. Germline V gives CDR1 MNHEY, CDR2 SMNVEV (reference sequence). This CDR3 is built from 15 residues. CDR3 nucleotides: TGTGCCAGCAGTTTCCAGGGGGTAGACAGTCAGCCCCAGCATTTT. Amino acids: CASSFQGVDSQPQHF.